This passage covers 24 T cell receptor beta chains from one sample sequenced in a study of blood T cell repertoires in COVID-19. Libraries were prepared by immunoSEQ multiplex PCR; TCRdb keeps only in-frame clonotypes and omits some of them. The data hold about 210,000 clones, with around 92% observed a single time. Sequenced material: peripheral blood. The receptors were sampled from a man aged 25-45 years with acute or convalescent COVID-19.

This clone has only one observation. The chain employs TRBV30 and TRBJ2-2; 9 bases agree with TRBD2. The J segment lost 5 bases and the V segment lost 3 bases, leaving 7 bases of the junction unmatched. CDR1 and CDR2 from the germline V gene are GTSNPN and SVGIG (reference sequence). The length of the CDR3 is 15 residues. CDR3 in DNA: TGTGCCTGGAGGGTAGCGGGAGCTCGTACCGGGGAGCTGTTTTTT. It translates to CAWRVAGARTGELFF.

The V and J genes are TRBV7-6 and TRBJ2-7; 11 nucleotides align to TRBD1. The CDR3 covers 16 residues. V trimming: 0 bases; J trimming: 5 bases; junction bases outside the gene matches: 6. From germline, CDR1 is SGHVS and CDR2 FNYEAQ. CDR3 loop: CASSLARGQGVDEQYF. For the CDR3, the DNA is TGTGCCAGCAGCTTAGCCAGGGGACAGGGGGTCGACGAGCAGTACTTC.

The V gene is TRBV3-1 (or the pseudogene TRBV3-2), the J gene TRBJ2-2; D unresolved. Germline V lookup: CDR1 LGHDT, CDR2 YNNKEL (reference sequence). This CDR3 has 12 amino acids. V was clipped by 5 bases and J by 10 bases, with 11 bases between them. The CDR3 nucleotides are TGTGCCAGCAGCTCCGGTAGTCAGGAGCTGTTTTTT. Protein sequence: CASSSGSQELFF.

The J gene is TRBJ2-5, the V gene TRBV6-6, with D unclear. Trimming took 8 bases from V and 4 from J, leaving 11 bases between them. This CDR3 comprises 12 residues. Germline loops: CDR1 MNHNY, CDR2 SVGAGI (reference sequence). The CDR3 DNA sequence: TGTGCCAGCGCTTCTGGCGGAGAGACCCAGTACTTC. The encoded protein is CASASGGETQYF.

This chain joins TRBV5-1 and TRBJ1-4, with a tentative D call TRBD1 (5 bases). Trimming took off 5 bases at V and 4 bases at J, with 12 bases between the two ends. Germline CDR1 reads SGHRS; CDR2 reads YFSETQ. This CDR3 is built from 14 residues. The CDR3 is CASRILQGNEKLFF. CDR3 nucleotide sequence: TGCGCCAGCAGAATTCTCCAGGGTAATGAAAAACTGTTTTTT.

The CDR3 DNA sequence: TGTGCCAGCAGCCAGATCCCGGGACAGGGCCTGAGGGGTGGCTACACCTTC. Its protein is CASSQIPGQGLRGGYTF. The V and J genes are TRBV3-1 (or the pseudogene TRBV3-2) and TRBJ1-2, with 9 bases identical to TRBD1. The CDR3 contains 17 residues. V lost 3 bases, J lost 7 bases, and 15 bases stayed unmatched. Germline V lookup: CDR1 LGHDT, CDR2 YNNKEL (reference sequence).

The chain uses TRBV19 and TRBJ1-6, with TRBD1 as a possible D gene (5 bases). V lost 5 bases, J lost 8 bases, and 10 bases lay in between. This CDR3 spans 13 amino acids. The germline gives CDR1 LNHDA, CDR2 SQIVND (reference sequence). CDR3 in amino acids: CASSGAGYSPLHF. The CDR3 bases are TGTGCCAGTAGTGGGGCCGGGTATTCACCCCTCCACTTT.

The chain recombines TRBV7-8 with TRBJ1-1; maybe TRBD1 (6 bases). V lost 5 bases to trimming and J lost 5 bases, with 9 bases between them. Germline V lookup: CDR1 SGHVS, CDR2 FQNEAQ. The length of the CDR3 is 12 residues. In nucleotides, the CDR3 is TGTGCCAGCAGCCCACAGGGAACTGAAGCTTTCTTT. Protein product: CASSPQGTEAFF.

On this clone itself: The same CDR3 is also encoded by other DNA sequences in this sample. This chain uses TRBV28 with TRBJ1-2, with TRBD1 matching over 9 bases. The germline V gene encodes CDR1 MDHEN and CDR2 SYDVKM. The V and J ends lost 0 bases and 5 bases, in that order; junction bases with no gene match: 1. This CDR3 is 14 amino acids long. CDR3 bases: TGTGCCAGCAGTTTATGGGGACAGGGTTATGGCTACACCTTC. This gives the protein CASSLWGQGYGYTF.

The CDR3 sequence is CASSGIPGSGGYTF. DNA for the CDR3: TGCGCCAGCAGCGGCATCCCGGGGTCGGGGGGCTACACCTTC. This rearrangement joins TRBV5-1 to TRBJ1-2; the D is unclear. Germline CDR1 is SGHRS and CDR2 is YFSETQ. V was trimmed by 4 bases and J by 8 bases, leaving 18 bases between them. The CDR3 is 14 amino acids.

This clone was seen once. This rearrangement joins TRBV7-2 to TRBJ1-3; weak D call: TRBD1 (6 bases). Deletions cut 4 bases from V and 5 bases from J, with 9 bases between. Germline values: CDR1 SGHTA, CDR2 FQGNSA. This CDR3 contains 13 residues. CDR3 coding DNA: TGTGCCAGCAGCTCCGGGACACGAAACACCATATATTTT. It translates to CASSSGTRNTIYF. The full variable domain, rest sourced from reference TRBV7-2 and TRBJ1-3, is GAGVSQSPSNKVTEKGKDVELRCDPISGHTALYWYRQSLGQGLEFLIYFQGNSAPDKSGLPSDRFSAERTGGSVSTLTIQRTQQEDSAVYLCASSSGTRNTIYFGEGSWLTVV.

The chain is built from TRBV3-1 (or the pseudogene TRBV3-2) and TRBJ2-5; TRBD2 matches 8 bases. V shed 7 bases, J shed 5 bases, and the junction held 3 bases outside the gene matches. The CDR3 totals 12 residues. Germline V CDR1 and CDR2: LGHDT, YNNKEL (reference sequence). CDR3 sequence (DNA): TGTGCCAGCATTTCTAGCGGGGAGACCCAGTACTTC. As protein: CASISSGETQYF.

The chain links TRBV5-1 to TRBJ2-2; a possible D gene is TRBD1 (6 bases). The CDR3 runs to 15 residues. With 0 bases removed from V and 4 bases from J, the gap between germline ends came to 10 bases. In germline, CDR1 is SGHRS, CDR2 YFSETQ. Here the CDR3 reads CASSLVTGSTGELFF. Written as DNA, the CDR3 is TGCGCCAGCAGCTTGGTAACAGGGAGCACCGGGGAGCTGTTTTTT.

The gene calls are TRBV19 and TRBJ2-7; 12 bases are shared with TRBD1. The CDR3 extends over 14 amino acids. Looked up from germline, CDR1 is LNHDA and CDR2 is SQIVND (reference sequence). Unmatched junction bases numbered 7, after V lost 6 bases and J lost 7 bases. Written as DNA, the CDR3 is TGTGCCAGTAGCCCGGGACAGGGGGCACGGGAGCAGTACTTC. Translated, it gives CASSPGQGAREQYF.

This sequence joins TRBV5-5 and TRBJ1-2; a weak D match, TRBD1 (6 bases). Trimming removed 4 bases at V and 6 bases at J, with 16 bases between. The CDR3 is made up of 14 amino acids. The germline V gene encodes CDR1 SGHKS and CDR2 YYEKEE (reference sequence). The CDR3 region has the DNA TGTGCCAGCAGCCAATACGACAGGTTCAATGGCTACACCTTC. Its translation: CASSQYDRFNGYTF.

The rearrangement uses TRBV7-2 and TRBJ2-5; possible D gene TRBD1, 5 bases. This CDR3 contains 15 residues. Germline assignment: CDR1 SGHTA and CDR2 FQGNSA. The V gene lost 5 bases and the J gene lost 5 bases, with 18 bases spanning the gap. DNA for the CDR3: TGTGCCAGCAGCCCCAAGGGGCTAGTCCAGGAGACCCAGTACTTC. Its protein is CASSPKGLVQETQYF.

V is TRBV27 and J is TRBJ2-7; possible D gene TRBD2, 6 bases. Trimming took 2 bases from V and 4 from J, leaving 12 bases between them. The length of the CDR3 is 14 residues. Per germline, CDR1 MNHEY and CDR2 SMNVEV (reference sequence). CDR3 DNA: TGTGCCAGCAGTTTAATAGCCGCGGGATACGAGCAGTACTTC. Amino acids: CASSLIAAGYEQYF.

The V call is TRBV7-9, the J call TRBJ2-3; 10 bases line up with TRBD2. The CDR3 is 16 residues long. The junction had 9 bases not matched to a gene; V was cut back by 4 bases and J by 5 bases. Germline V CDR1 and CDR2: SEHNR, FQNEAQ (reference sequence). CDR3 nucleotides: TGTGCCAGCAGCTCGAGCGGGAGGGCCCAACGAGATACGCAGTATTTT. This encodes CASSSSGRAQRDTQYF.

The chain recombines TRBV2 with TRBJ2-2, with D tentatively TRBD1 (6 bases). CDR1 is SNHLY and CDR2 is FYNNEI in the germline V gene. The CDR3 extends over 15 amino acids. V was trimmed by 6 bases and J by 3 bases, leaving 14 bases between them. The CDR3 protein is CASRTGYSDTGELFF. In nucleotides, the CDR3 is TGTGCCAGCAGGACAGGATATTCGGACACCGGGGAGCTGTTTTTT. The full variable domain, completed using reference TRBV2 and TRBJ2-2, is EPEVTQTPSHQVTQMGQEVILRCVPISNHLYFYWYRQILGQKVEFLVSFYNNEISEKSEIFDDQFSVERPDGSNFTLKIRSTKLEDSAMYFCASRTGYSDTGELFFGEGSRLTVL.

This chain links TRBV29-1 with TRBJ2-7; tentative D call: TRBD2 (5 bases). The CDR3 spans 13 residues. The V end was cut by 5 bases, the J end by 0 bases, with 11 bases between. Germline loops: CDR1 SQVTM, CDR2 ANQGSEA. The CDR3: CSVFSEFSYEQYF. The CDR3 DNA reads as TGCAGCGTTTTTAGCGAATTCTCCTACGAGCAGTACTTC.

The chain uses TRBV5-5 and TRBJ2-2; D is uncertain. Trimming stripped 0 bases from V and 5 bases from J, with 5 bases between. CDR3 length: 13 amino acids. Germline V gives CDR1 SGHKS, CDR2 YYEKEE (reference sequence). The CDR3 sequence is CASSLVSTGELFF. The CDR3 coding sequence is TGTGCCAGCAGCTTGGTGTCGACCGGGGAGCTGTTTTTT.

The chain is built from TRBV2 and TRBJ2-3, with 8 bases fitting TRBD2. CDR3 length: 15 amino acids. The germline V gene has CDR1 SNHLY and CDR2 FYNNEI. J gave up 3 bases and V 6 bases, and 8 bases lay outside the gene matches. The CDR3 DNA follows: TGTGCCAGCAGAGGCGGACTAGCAGGAACAGATACGCAGTATTTT. Translating gives CASRGGLAGTDTQYF.

This clone has just a few counts. The CDR3 loop reads CASSSPPGTSGSKTYNEQFF. The CDR3 DNA reads TGTGCCAGCAGCTCACCACCCGGGACTAGCGGGAGTAAAACCTACAATGAGCAGTTCTTC. This chain uses TRBV5-4 with TRBJ2-1; 14 bases agree with TRBD2. V was pared by 3 bases and J by 2 bases, with 13 bases of the junction left unmatched. The CDR3 length is 20 residues. CDR1 and CDR2 from the germline V gene are SGHNT and YYREEE (reference sequence).

The chain employs TRBV12-5 and TRBJ1-4; 9 bases align to TRBD1. J gave up 11 bases and V 6 bases, and 4 bases lay outside the gene matches. The CDR3 length is 12 residues. Germline assignment: CDR1 LGHNT and CDR2 FRNRAP. The CDR3 DNA reads TGTGCTAGTGGCCTCGACAGGGGGAAACTGTTTTTT. Residues: CASGLDRGKLFF.